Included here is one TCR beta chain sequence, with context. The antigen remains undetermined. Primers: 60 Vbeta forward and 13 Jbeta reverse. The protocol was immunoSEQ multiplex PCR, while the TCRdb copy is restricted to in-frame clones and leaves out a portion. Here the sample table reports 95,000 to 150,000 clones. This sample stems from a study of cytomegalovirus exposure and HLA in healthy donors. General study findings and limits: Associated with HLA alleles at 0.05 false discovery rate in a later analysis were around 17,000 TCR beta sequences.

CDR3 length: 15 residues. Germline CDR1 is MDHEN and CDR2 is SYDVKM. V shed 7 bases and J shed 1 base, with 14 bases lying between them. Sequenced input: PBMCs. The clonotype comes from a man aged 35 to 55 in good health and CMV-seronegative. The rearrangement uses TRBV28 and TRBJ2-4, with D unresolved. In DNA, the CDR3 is TGTGCCAGCACCCTTCGACACAACGCCAAAAACATTCAGTACTTC. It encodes CASTLRHNAKNIQYF.